Below, 5 T cell receptor beta chains from the same sample are listed, as sequenced in a study of T cell responses to AZD1222 COVID-19 vaccine. TCRdb's copy holds only in-frame clones and misses some; the assay was immunoSEQ multiplex PCR. The table records 120,000 to 150,000 clones, 88% of them present only once. Sequencing used peripheral blood, obtained 28 days after the second AZD1222 dose. The receptors come from an adult who received the AZD1222 COVID-19 vaccine.

This chain links TRBV2 with TRBJ1-1; D possibly corresponds to TRBD1 (6 bases). The CDR3 covers 14 residues. Germline lookup yields CDR1 SNHLY and CDR2 FYNNEI. V lost 4 bases to trimming and J lost 3 bases, with 12 bases between them. The CDR3 loop reads CASSGGLGDTEAFF. For the CDR3, the DNA is TGTGCCAGCAGTGGGGGGCTGGGGGACACTGAAGCTTTCTTT.

The CDR3 loop is CASSEGYSGGGLYTF. CDR3 sequence (DNA): TGCGCCAGCAGTGAGGGTTACTCCGGGGGGGGATTATACACCTTC. The rearrangement links TRBV10-2 to TRBJ1-2, with D tentatively TRBD1 (5 bases). With 2 bases removed from V and 11 bases from J, the gap between germline ends came to 21 bases. The CDR3 runs to 15 residues. Germline V gene lookup returns CDR1 WSHSY and CDR2 SAAADI.

V is TRBV18 and J is TRBJ2-5; D is possibly TRBD2 (6 bases). Germline lookup yields CDR1 KGHSH and CDR2 LQKENI. This CDR3 is 15 amino acids long. Trimming took off 4 bases at V and 1 base at J, with 13 bases between the two ends. The CDR3 region is CASSQGSGTQETQYF. CDR3 sequence (DNA): TGTGCCAGCTCACAGGGTAGCGGAACCCAAGAGACCCAGTACTTC.

The chain couples TRBV28 to TRBJ1-2; 8 bases are shared with TRBD1. In germline, CDR1 is MDHEN, CDR2 SYDVKM. Trimming took 5 bases from V and 1 from J; bases not matched to a gene: 6. The CDR3 consists of 15 residues. The CDR3 loop is CASSPGTGFNYGYTF. DNA for the CDR3: TGTGCCAGCAGTCCCGGGACAGGATTTAACTATGGCTACACCTTC.

CDR3 sequence reads: CASSPIGSASSDTQYF. DNA of the CDR3: TGTGCCAGCTCACCCATCGGTAGCGCCTCTTCGGATACGCAGTATTTT. The rearrangement joins TRBV18 to TRBJ2-3; possible D gene TRBD2, 5 bases. This CDR3 is built from 16 residues. V lost 3 bases, J lost 6 bases, and 19 bases lay in between. Per germline, CDR1 KGHSH and CDR2 LQKENI.